The T cell receptor beta chain under discussion was sequenced for a study of blood T cell repertoires in COVID-19. Study context: Donors in the United States, Italy and Spain gave samples during acute or convalescent COVID-19. The cDNA or gDNA used as material had been derived from T cells, B-cell-depleted T cells, or PBMCs.

The CDR3 consists of 17 residues. Germline V gives CDR1 KGHSY, CDR2 FQNENV. V gave up 5 bases and J gave up 4 bases, with 21 bases separating them. Authors' analysis steps: How many nucleated cells were present was estimated from reference gene primer amplification. Libraries were prepared by immunoSEQ multiplex PCR; TCRdb keeps only in-frame clonotypes and omits some of them. V, J and clone size are those of that table, while D and trimming were read from the DNA. The sample has 95,000 to 150,000 clones; about 78% are singletons. The sequence was collected from a man between 65 and 85 years old with acute or convalescent COVID-19. Sequences were obtained from peripheral blood. The chain recombines TRBV16 with TRBJ1-5; D is perhaps TRBD1 (6 bases). The CDR3 here is CASSRKAGTYVNQPQHF. The CDR3, as DNA: TGTGCCAGCAGCAGAAAAGCCGGGACATATGTTAATCAGCCCCAGCATTTT.